Shown below are 11 T cell receptor beta chains from a single sample sequenced in a study of blood T cell repertoires in COVID-19. Some clones are missing from TCRdb's copy, which holds only in-frame ones; the method was immunoSEQ multiplex PCR. This table has fewer than 250,000 clones, roughly nine tenths appearing once. Sequencing used PBMCs or T cells enriched from blood (not recorded which). The receptors were gathered from a woman in her 40s in a cohort exposed to, infected with or recovered from COVID-19 (not recorded which).

The V and J genes are TRBV11-2 and TRBJ1-6, with D possibly TRBD1 on 5 matching bases. V dropped 5 bases and J dropped 9 bases, with 17 bases sitting between them. This CDR3 has 15 amino acids. Germline V gene lookup returns CDR1 SGHAT and CDR2 FQNNGV. CDR3 amino acids: CASSQRGGGGSPLHF. In DNA, the CDR3 is TGTGCCAGCAGCCAAAGGGGTGGGGGAGGTTCACCCCTCCACTTT.

CDR3 DNA: TGTGCCTGGAGAGGTGGGCATGAGCAGTTCTTC. Its translation is CAWRGGHEQFF. V gene TRBV30 combines with J gene TRBJ2-1; D ambiguous. This CDR3 has 11 residues. CDR1 GTSNPN and CDR2 SVGIG come from the germline V gene (reference sequence). The V gene lost 3 bases and the J gene lost 8 bases, with 8 bases spanning the gap.

This clone came up a few times. The chain couples TRBV9 to TRBJ2-2; TRBD2 agrees at 15 bases. The V and J ends lost 3 bases and 6 bases, in that order; junction bases with no gene match: 9. This CDR3 has 18 residues. The germline CDR1 and CDR2 sequences are SGDLS and YYNGEE. The DNA for the CDR3 is TGTGCCAGCAGCGACCCCGGGACTAGCGGGAGGAAGGCCGGGGAGCTGTTTTTT. Encoded protein: CASSDPGTSGRKAGELFF.

V is TRBV3-1 (or the pseudogene TRBV3-2) and J is TRBJ1-1, with D possibly TRBD1 on 6 matching bases. Germline V gene lookup returns CDR1 LGHDT and CDR2 YNNKEL (reference sequence). Trimming pared 4 bases from V and 0 bases from J, leaving 12 bases between. The CDR3 length is 15 residues. The CDR3 protein is CASSPYREMNTEAFF. The CDR3 DNA sequence: TGTGCCAGCAGCCCCTACAGGGAAATGAACACTGAAGCTTTCTTT.

The chain couples TRBV10-3 to TRBJ2-3; D remains unclear. Germline CDR1 and CDR2: ENHRY and SYGVKD. Between the trimmed V and J ends, which lost 4 bases and 1 base, there was a span of 6 bases. This CDR3 is built from 13 residues. The CDR3 coding sequence is TGTGCCATCAGTGTAAAGCGCACAGATACGCAGTATTTT. It specifies CAISVKRTDTQYF.

V gene TRBV6-5 combines with J gene TRBJ2-7, with no clear D. Germline-derived CDR1 and CDR2 are MNHEY and SVGAGI. Trimming removed 0 bases at V and 3 bases at J, with 6 bases between. CDR3 length: 13 amino acids. The DNA for the CDR3 is TGTGCCAGCAGTTACTCTAAGAGCTACGAGCAGTACTTC. Translated: CASSYSKSYEQYF.

The gene calls are TRBV6-5 and TRBJ1-4, with D possibly matching TRBD1 (5 bases). The CDR3 covers 14 residues. CDR1 is MNHEY, CDR2 SVGAGI, per germline. For the CDR3, the DNA is TGTGCTGCGGGGGTTAGGGGAATCTCCGAAAAACTGTTTTTT. Amino acids: CAAGVRGISEKLFF.

V usage is TRBV5-1 and J usage is TRBJ2-7; 9 nucleotides align to TRBD1. Germline CDR1 reads SGHRS; CDR2 reads YFSETQ. The V segment lost 4 bases and the J segment 6 bases; nucleotides outside the gene matches: 11. The CDR3 extends over 15 amino acids. This CDR3 is CASSPTGTGLGEQYF. The CDR3 nucleotides are TGCGCCAGCAGCCCCACCGGGACAGGGCTAGGCGAGCAGTACTTC.

The chain carries TRBV11-2 and TRBJ2-7; 9 bases are a match to TRBD1. Germline lookup yields CDR1 SGHAT and CDR2 FQNNGV. V lost 4 bases, J lost 5 bases, and 9 bases stayed unmatched. CDR3 length: 15 residues. Written as DNA, the CDR3 is TGTGCCAGCAGCTCGACCGGGACAGGGTCCGACGAGCAGTACTTC. Residues: CASSSTGTGSDEQYF.

The sample holds one count of this clone. The V and J genes are TRBV28 and TRBJ2-3, with TRBD2 identical over 7 bases. Germline V gene data show CDR1 as MDHEN and CDR2 as SYDVKM. The CDR3 length is 17 residues. V was clipped by 2 bases and J by 0 bases; unmatched bases: 8. The CDR3 loop reads CASSLGKRGTSTDTQYF. The DNA for the CDR3 is TGTGCCAGCAGTTTAGGCAAGCGGGGAACCAGCACAGATACGCAGTATTTT.

This clone was seen once. The chain links TRBV6-5 to TRBJ1-1; D unclear. Germline CDR1 and CDR2: MNHEY and SVGAGI. The V end lost 8 bases, the J end lost 0 bases, and 13 bases lay between the germline ends. This CDR3 has 14 amino acids. The CDR3 loop reads CASEKAFMNTEAFF. The CDR3 DNA reads TGTGCCAGCGAGAAAGCCTTTATGAACACTGAAGCTTTCTTT.